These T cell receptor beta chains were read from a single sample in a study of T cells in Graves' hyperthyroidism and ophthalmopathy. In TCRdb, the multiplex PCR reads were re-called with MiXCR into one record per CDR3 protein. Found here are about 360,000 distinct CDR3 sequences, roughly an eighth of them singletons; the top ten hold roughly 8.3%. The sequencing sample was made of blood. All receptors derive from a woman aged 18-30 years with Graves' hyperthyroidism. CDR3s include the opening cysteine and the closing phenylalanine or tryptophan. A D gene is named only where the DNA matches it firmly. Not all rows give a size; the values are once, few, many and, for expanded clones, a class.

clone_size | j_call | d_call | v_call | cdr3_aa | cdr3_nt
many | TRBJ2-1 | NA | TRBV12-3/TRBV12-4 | CASTPGPDFGREQFF | TGTGCCAGCACCCCGGGACCCGACTTTGGTCGTGAGCAGTTCTTC
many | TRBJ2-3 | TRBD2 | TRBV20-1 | CSPNAKTSGQYF | TGCAGTCCGAACGCCAAGACTAGCGGGCAGTATTTT
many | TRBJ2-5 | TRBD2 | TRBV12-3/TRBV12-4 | CASSMGLAETQETQYF | TGTGCCAGCAGTATGGGACTAGCGGAAACCCAAGAGACCCAGTACTTC
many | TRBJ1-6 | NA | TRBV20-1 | CSAREGRGNSPLHF | TGCAGTGCTAGAGAGGGGCGTGGGAATTCACCCCTCCACTTT
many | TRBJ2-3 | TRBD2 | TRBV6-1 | CAGRGAGVTDTQYF | TGTGCCGGTCGCGGAGCGGGGGTCACAGATACGCAGTATTTT
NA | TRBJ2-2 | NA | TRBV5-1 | CASFRDTNTGELFF | TGCGCCAGCTTCCGGGACACCAACACCGGGGAGCTGTTTTTT
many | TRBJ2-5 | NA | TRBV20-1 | CSATDQETQYF | TGCAGTGCGACAGATCAAGAGACCCAGTACTTC
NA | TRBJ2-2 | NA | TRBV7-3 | CASSQGSGVNTGELFF | TGTGCCAGCAGCCAGGGGAGCGGGGTGAACACCGGGGAGCTGTTTTTT
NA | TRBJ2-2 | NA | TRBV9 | CASSVASSVGGELFF | TGTGCCAGCAGCGTAGCGAGTAGCGTGGGCGGGGAGCTGTTTTTT
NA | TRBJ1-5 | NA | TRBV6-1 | CASSTESNQPQHF | TGTGCCAGCAGTACTGAGAGCAATCAGCCCCAGCATTTT
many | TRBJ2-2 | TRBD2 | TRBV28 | CASTSSGDTGELFF | TGTGCCAGCACCTCTAGCGGAGACACCGGGGAGCTGTTTTTT
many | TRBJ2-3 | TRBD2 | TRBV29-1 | CSVEGAGVTPDTQYF | TGCAGCGTTGAAGGAGCGGGAGTGACACCAGATACGCAGTATTTT
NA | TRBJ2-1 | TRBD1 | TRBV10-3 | CAISELVGQGSYNEQFF | TGTGCCATCAGTGAGTTGGTAGGACAGGGCTCCTACAATGAGCAGTTCTTC
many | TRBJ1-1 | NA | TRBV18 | CASSRGMNTEAFF | TGTGCCAGCTCACGGGGGATGAACACTGAAGCTTTCTTT
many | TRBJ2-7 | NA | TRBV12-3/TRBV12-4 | CASSFEADYEQYF | TGTGCCAGCAGTTTCGAAGCGGATTACGAGCAGTACTTC
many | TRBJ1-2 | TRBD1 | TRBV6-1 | CASSPQGDYGYTF | TGTGCCAGCAGCCCACAGGGGGACTATGGCTACACCTTC
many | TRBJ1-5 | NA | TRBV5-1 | CASSLAGRPNQPQHF | TGCGCCAGCAGCTTGGCGGGACGTCCAAATCAGCCCCAGCATTTT
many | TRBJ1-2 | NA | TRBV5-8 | CASSFRTDPYGYTF | TGTGCCAGCAGCTTCAGGACGGACCCTTATGGCTACACCTTC
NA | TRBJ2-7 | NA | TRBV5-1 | CASSLGWRSRDEQYF | TGCGCCAGCAGCTTGGGATGGAGGAGCCGGGACGAGCAGTACTTC
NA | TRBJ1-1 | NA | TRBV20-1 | CSAGPATEAFF | TGCAGTGCTGGGCCCGCCACTGAAGCTTTCTTT
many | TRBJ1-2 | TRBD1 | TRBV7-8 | CASSQGGQGSGGYTF | TGTGCCAGCAGCCAGGGGGGACAGGGTAGTGGTGGCTACACCTTC
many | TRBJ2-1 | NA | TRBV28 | CASSSTVDRGTYNEQFF | TGTGCCAGCAGTTCCACCGTCGATAGGGGCACCTACAATGAGCAGTTCTTC
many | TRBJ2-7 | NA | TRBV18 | CASSPGPLYEQYF | TGTGCCAGCTCACCGGGCCCGCTCTACGAGCAGTACTTC
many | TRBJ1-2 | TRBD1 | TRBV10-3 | CAIGTGWDLQGYTF | TGTGCCATCGGGACAGGGTGGGATCTTCAGGGCTACACCTTC
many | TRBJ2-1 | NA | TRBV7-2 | CASSLVGRGDEQFF | TGTGCCAGCAGCTTAGTGGGCCGGGGCGATGAGCAGTTCTTC
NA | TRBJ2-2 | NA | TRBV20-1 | CSARGQQADSGELFF | TGCAGTGCTAGAGGGCAACAGGCGGATTCCGGGGAGCTGTTTTTT
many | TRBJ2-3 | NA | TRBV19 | CATTIGDTQYF | TGTGCCACCACAATTGGCGATACGCAGTATTTT
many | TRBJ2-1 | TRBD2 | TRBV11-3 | CASSLDPQREGYNEQFF | TGTGCCAGCAGCTTAGATCCCCAGCGGGAGGGGTACAATGAGCAGTTCTTC
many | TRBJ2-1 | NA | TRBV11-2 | CATQSDSATNEQFF | TGTGCCACCCAATCCGACTCCGCCACAAATGAGCAGTTCTTC
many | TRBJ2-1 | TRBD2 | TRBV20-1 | CSAGDRAGVRYNEQFF | TGCAGTGCTGGCGACCGAGCGGGAGTAAGGTACAATGAGCAGTTCTTC
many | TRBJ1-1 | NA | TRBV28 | CASSPGVGEAFF | TGTGCCAGCAGTCCGGGTGTGGGTGAAGCTTTCTTT
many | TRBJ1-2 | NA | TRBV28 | CASSLTPQRGGYTF | TGTGCCAGCAGTTTGACCCCTCAAAGAGGCGGCTACACCTTC
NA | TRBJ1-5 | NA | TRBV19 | CASSIRGSNQPQHF | TGTGCCAGTAGTATCCGGGGGAGCAATCAGCCCCAGCATTTT
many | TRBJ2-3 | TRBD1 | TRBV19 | CASSAQPTGTGSTDTQYF | TGTGCCAGTAGCGCCCAACCGACCGGGACAGGGAGCACAGATACGCAGTATTTT
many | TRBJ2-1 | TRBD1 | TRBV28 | CASSLNWGTGGLTTYNEQFF | TGTGCCAGCAGCCTAAACTGGGGGACAGGGGGCCTCACTACCTACAATGAGCAGTTCTTC
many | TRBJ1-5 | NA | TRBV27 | CASTGARGQPQHF | TGTGCCAGCACGGGGGCTAGGGGTCAGCCCCAGCATTTT
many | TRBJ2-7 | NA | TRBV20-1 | CSASMGYEQYF | TGCAGTGCTAGTATGGGATACGAGCAGTACTTC
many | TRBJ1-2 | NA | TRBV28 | CASHQLTGEHYGYTF | TGTGCCAGCCATCAGTTAACCGGGGAGCATTATGGCTACACCTTC
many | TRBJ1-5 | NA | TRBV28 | CASSLEAGVATPQHF | TGTGCCAGCAGTTTAGAGGCAGGTGTGGCTACGCCCCAGCATTTT
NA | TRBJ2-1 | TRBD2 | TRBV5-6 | CASSTLQTSGFYNEQFF | TGTGCCAGCAGCACTTTACAGACTAGCGGGTTCTACAATGAGCAGTTCTTC
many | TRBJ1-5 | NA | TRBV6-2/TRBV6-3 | CASSRGRYSNQPQHF | TGTGCCAGCAGCCGGGGACGGTATAGCAATCAGCCCCAGCATTTT
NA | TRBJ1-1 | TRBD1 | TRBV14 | CASIYRETRGQGHTEAFF | TGTGCGAGCATATACCGAGAAACAAGGGGGCAAGGGCACACTGAAGCTTTCTTT
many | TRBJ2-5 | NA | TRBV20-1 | CSDVSTETQYF | TGCAGTGATGTGAGCACAGAGACCCAGTACTTC
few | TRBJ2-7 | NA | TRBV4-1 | CASRATGTYEQYF | TGCGCCAGCAGAGCGACGGGGACCTACGAGCAGTACTTC
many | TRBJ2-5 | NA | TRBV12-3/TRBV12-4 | CASSLRYQETQYF | TGTGCCAGCAGCCTCAGGTACCAAGAGACCCAGTACTTC
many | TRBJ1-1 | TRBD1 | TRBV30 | CAWSKTGLNTEAFF | TGTGCCTGGAGCAAGACAGGGTTGAACACTGAAGCTTTCTTT
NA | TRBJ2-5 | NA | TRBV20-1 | CSARRGETQYF | TGCAGTGCTAGGAGAGGAGAGACCCAGTACTTC
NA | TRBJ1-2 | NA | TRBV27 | CASSLATNYGYTF | TGTGCCAGCAGTTTAGCGACGAACTATGGCTACACCTTC
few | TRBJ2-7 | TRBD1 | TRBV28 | CASSGGTGGAYEQYF | TGTGCCAGCAGTGGGGGGACAGGGGGGGCGTACGAGCAGTACTTC
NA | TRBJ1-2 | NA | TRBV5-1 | CASSLQADYGYTF | TGCGCCAGCAGCTTACAGGCCGACTATGGCTACACCTTC
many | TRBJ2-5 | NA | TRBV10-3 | CAISELAPQSVETQYF | TGTGCCATCAGTGAGTTGGCCCCTCAGAGCGTCGAGACCCAGTACTTC
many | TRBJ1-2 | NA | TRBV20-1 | CSVSREGGYTF | TGCAGTGTCTCCAGGGAGGGAGGCTACACCTTC
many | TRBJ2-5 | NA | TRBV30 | CAGDRAVKETQYF | TGTGCCGGGGACCGTGCTGTCAAAGAGACCCAGTACTTC
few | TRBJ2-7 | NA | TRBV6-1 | CASSPGDMPYEQYF | TGTGCCAGCAGTCCCGGGGACATGCCCTACGAGCAGTACTTC
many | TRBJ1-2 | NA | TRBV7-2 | CASSLGGGAIYGYTF | TGTGCCAGCAGCTTAGGCGGGGGGGCTATCTATGGCTACACCTTC
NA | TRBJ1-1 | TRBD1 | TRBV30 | CAWSRGQGAEDTEAFF | TGTGCCTGGAGCCGAGGACAGGGGGCGGAGGACACTGAAGCTTTCTTT
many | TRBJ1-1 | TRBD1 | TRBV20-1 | CSAGGGGQGAEAFF | TGCAGTGCCGGAGGGGGGGGGCAGGGGGCTGAAGCTTTCTTT
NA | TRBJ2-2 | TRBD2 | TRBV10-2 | CASRLAGGNTGELFF | TGCGCCAGCAGACTAGCGGGGGGGAACACCGGGGAGCTGTTTTTT
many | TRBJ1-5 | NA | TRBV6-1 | CASSEPRQPQHF | TGTGCCAGCAGTGAACCGAGACAGCCCCAGCATTTT
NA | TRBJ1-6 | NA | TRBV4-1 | CASSQWVGGPYPLHF | TGCGCCAGCAGCCAATGGGTGGGGGGGCCCTATCCCCTCCACTTT